The entry below gives a single T cell receptor (beta chain) sequence along with its context. The antigen remains unidentified. This sample stems from a study of cytomegalovirus exposure and HLA in healthy donors. Study-wide findings and caveats: Reported results showed that the classifier diagnosed cytomegalovirus status with high specificity and sensitivity. Researchers catalogued approximately 170 TCR beta chains as cytomegalovirus-associated. In vitro assays verified that three CMV-associated chains recognized CMV antigens specifically.

The CDR3 is 12 amino acids. Germline loops: CDR1 MNHEY, CDR2 SMNVEV (reference sequence). With 6 bases removed from V and 5 bases from J, the gap between germline ends came to 11 bases. A multiplex PCR was run with 60 Vbeta primers and 13 Jbeta primers. TCRdb keeps only in-frame clones here, not all; method: immunoSEQ multiplex PCR. The sample carries around 150,000 clones, 75% to 85% recorded once. Sequencing was performed on PBMCs. The chain has TRBV27 and TRBJ2-7; a weak D match, TRBD1 (6 bases). The sequence was collected from a human donor in good health. The CDR3 loop is CASRQGSHEQYF. The CDR3, as DNA: TGTGCCAGCAGACAGGGTTCCCACGAGCAGTACTTC.